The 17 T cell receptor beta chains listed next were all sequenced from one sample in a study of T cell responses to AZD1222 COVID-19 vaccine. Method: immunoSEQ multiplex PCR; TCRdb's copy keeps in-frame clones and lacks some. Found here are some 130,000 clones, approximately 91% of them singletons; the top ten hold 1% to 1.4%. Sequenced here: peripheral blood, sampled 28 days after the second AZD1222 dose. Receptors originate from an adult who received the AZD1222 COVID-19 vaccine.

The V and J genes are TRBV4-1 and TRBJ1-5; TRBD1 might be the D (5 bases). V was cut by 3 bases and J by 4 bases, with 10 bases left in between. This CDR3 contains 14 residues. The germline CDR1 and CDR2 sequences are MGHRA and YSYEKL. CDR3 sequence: CASSHLTENQPQHF. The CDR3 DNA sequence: TGCGCCAGCAGCCACCTGACAGAGAATCAGCCCCAGCATTTT.

The chain's CDR3 is CASGTEYTTDTQYF. DNA for the CDR3: TGTGCCAGCGGAACAGAGTATACAACAGATACGCAGTATTTT. The V gene is TRBV4-2, the J gene TRBJ2-3; D is ambiguous. Trimming removed 8 bases at V and 3 bases at J, with 15 bases between. CDR3 length equals 14 residues. Germline V gene lookup returns CDR1 LGHNA and CDR2 YNFKEQ.

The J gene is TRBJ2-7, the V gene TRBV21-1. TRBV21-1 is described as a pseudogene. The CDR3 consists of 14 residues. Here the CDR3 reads CASPRRQGPQKQYF. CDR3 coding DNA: TGTGCCAGCCCCCGTAGGCAAGGCCCTCAAAAGCAGTACTTC.

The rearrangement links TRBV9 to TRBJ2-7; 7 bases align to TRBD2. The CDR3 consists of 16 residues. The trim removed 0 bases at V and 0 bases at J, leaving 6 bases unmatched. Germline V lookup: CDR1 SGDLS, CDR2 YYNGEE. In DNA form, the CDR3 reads TGTGCCAGCAGCGTAGCTGGGAGGGACTCCTCCTACGAGCAGTACTTC. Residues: CASSVAGRDSSYEQYF.

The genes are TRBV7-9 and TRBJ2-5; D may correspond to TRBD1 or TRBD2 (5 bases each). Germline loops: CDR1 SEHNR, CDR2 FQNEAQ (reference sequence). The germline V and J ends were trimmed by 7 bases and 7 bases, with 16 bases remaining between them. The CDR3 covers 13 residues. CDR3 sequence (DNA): TGTGCCAGCACCCCGGGTGGGGCGGGGACCCAGTACTTC. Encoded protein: CASTPGGAGTQYF.

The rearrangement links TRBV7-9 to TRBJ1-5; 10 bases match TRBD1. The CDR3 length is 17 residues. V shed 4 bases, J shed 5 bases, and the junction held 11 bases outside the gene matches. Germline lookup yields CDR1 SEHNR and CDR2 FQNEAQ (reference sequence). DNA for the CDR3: TGTGCCAGCAGCTCCAAGTGGGACAGGGGTGAGGATCAGCCCCAGCATTTT. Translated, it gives CASSSKWDRGEDQPQHF.

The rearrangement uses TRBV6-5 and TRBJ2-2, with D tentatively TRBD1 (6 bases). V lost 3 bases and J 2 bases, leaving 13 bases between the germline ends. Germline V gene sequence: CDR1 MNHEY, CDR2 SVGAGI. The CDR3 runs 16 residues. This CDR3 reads CASSYFGGSNTGELFF. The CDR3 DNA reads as TGTGCCAGCAGTTATTTTGGGGGCTCTAACACCGGGGAGCTGTTTTTT.

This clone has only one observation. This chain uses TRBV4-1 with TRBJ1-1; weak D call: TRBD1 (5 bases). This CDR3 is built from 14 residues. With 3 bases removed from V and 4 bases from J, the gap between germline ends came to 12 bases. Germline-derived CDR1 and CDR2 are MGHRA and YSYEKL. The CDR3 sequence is CASSQQLGGTEAFF. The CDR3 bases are TGCGCCAGCAGCCAGCAGCTGGGGGGCACTGAAGCTTTCTTT.

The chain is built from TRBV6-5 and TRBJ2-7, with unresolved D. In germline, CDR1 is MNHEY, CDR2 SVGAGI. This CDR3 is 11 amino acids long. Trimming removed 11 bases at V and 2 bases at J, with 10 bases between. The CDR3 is CASQEPYEQYF. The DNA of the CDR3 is TGTGCCTCCCAGGAGCCCTACGAGCAGTACTTC.

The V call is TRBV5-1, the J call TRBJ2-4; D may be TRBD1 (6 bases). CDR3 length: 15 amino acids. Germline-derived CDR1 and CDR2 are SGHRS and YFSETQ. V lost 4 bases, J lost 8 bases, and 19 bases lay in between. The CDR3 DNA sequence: TGCGCCAGCAGCCGTGGCCCGGACAGCGAGGACATTCAGTACTTC. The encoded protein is CASSRGPDSEDIQYF.

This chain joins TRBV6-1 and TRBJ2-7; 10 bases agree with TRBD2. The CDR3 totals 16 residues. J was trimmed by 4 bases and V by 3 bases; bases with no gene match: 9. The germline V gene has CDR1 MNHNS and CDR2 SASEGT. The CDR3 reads CASSDWLAGATYEQYF. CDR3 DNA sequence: TGTGCCAGCAGTGATTGGCTAGCGGGAGCCACGTACGAGCAGTACTTC.

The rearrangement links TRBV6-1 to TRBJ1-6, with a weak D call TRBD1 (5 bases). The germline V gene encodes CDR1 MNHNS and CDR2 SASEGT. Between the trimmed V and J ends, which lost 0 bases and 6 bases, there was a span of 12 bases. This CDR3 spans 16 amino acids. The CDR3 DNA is TGTGCCAGCAGTGAAGCAGGGGTCGTATCTAATTCACCCCTCCACTTT. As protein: CASSEAGVVSNSPLHF.

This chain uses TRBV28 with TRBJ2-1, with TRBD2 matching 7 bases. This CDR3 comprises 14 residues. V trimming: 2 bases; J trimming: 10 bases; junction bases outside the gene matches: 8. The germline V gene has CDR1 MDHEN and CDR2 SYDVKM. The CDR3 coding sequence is TGTGCCAGCAGTTTAGGGCAGGGAGGGCGAGAGCAGTTCTTC. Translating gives CASSLGQGGREQFF.

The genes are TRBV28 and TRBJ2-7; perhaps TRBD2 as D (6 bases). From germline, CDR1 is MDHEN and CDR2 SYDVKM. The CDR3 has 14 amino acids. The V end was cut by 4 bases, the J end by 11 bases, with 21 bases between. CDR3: CASSSHLSTSIKYF. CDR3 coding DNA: TGTGCCAGCAGTTCCCATCTCAGTACTAGCATTAAGTACTTC.

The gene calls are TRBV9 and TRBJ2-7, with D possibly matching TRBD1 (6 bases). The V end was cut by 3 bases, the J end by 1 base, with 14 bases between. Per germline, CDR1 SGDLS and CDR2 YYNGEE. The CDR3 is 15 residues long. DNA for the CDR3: TGTGCCAGCAGCGCCTATGTAAGGGGGTCCTACGAGCAGTACTTC. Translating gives CASSAYVRGSYEQYF.

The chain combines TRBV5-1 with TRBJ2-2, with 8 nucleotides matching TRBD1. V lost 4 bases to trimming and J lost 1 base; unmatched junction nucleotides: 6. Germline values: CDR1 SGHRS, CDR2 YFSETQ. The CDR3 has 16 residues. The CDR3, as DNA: TGCGCCAGCAGCAAAGGACAGGGATTGAACACCGGGGAGCTGTTTTTT. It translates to CASSKGQGLNTGELFF. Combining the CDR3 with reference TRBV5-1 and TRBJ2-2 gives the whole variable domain KAGVTQTPRYLIKTRGQQVTLSCSPISGHRSVSWYQQTPGQGLQFLFEYFSETQRNKGNFPGRFSGRQFSNSRSEMNVSTLELGDSALYLCASSKGQGLNTGELFFGEGSRLTVL.

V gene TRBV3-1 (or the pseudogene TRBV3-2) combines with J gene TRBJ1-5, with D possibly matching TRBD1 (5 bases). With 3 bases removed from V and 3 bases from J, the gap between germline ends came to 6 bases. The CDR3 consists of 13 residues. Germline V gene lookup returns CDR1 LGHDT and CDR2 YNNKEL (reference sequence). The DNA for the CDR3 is TGTGCCAGCAGCCAGGGACTCAATCAGCCCCAGCATTTT. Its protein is CASSQGLNQPQHF.